This entry describes one TCR beta chain. Its antigen remains unknown. The V gene lost 5 bases and the J gene lost 2 bases, with 13 bases spanning the gap. The CDR3 is 15 residues long. Looked up from germline, CDR1 is SEHNR and CDR2 is FQNEAQ (reference sequence). This sample was included in a study of OX40 agonist ivuxolimab in advanced cancers. Study background: Ivuxolimab doses were 0.01, 0.1, 0.3, 1.5, 3 or 10 mg/kg every 2 weeks. Earlier treatment with anti-PD-1, anti-PD-L1 or anti-CTLA-4 was permitted, and over 35% had received some.

Generated by immunoSEQ multiplex PCR, the TCRdb table keeps only in-frame clones and is missing some. The table lists more than 65,000 clones, about 85% of them singletons. Whole-study findings and limits: Compared with CD4+, CD8+ T cells on average had more expanded clones.

The receptor was isolated from an adult with an advanced solid tumor such as melanoma, head and neck, liver or kidney cancer. This chain links TRBV7-9 with TRBJ2-4; tentative D call: TRBD2 (7 bases). Source: CD4+ or CD8+ T cells sorted from blood, taken in a trial of the OX40 agonist ivuxolimab. CDR3 nucleotide sequence: TGTGCCAGCAGCCGACGCGGGGGCTCCAAAAACATTCAGTACTTC. The encoded protein is CASSRRGGSKNIQYF.